These T cell receptor beta chains were read from a single sample in a study of T cells in Graves' hyperthyroidism and ophthalmopathy. Each CDR3 protein is one row after TCRdb ran MiXCR on the multiplex PCR reads. The table lists some 760,000 distinct CDR3 sequences, 12% to 15% of them singletons. Sequences were obtained from blood. The receptors originated from a woman between 18 and 29 years old with Graves' hyperthyroidism. Both conserved end residues are part of each CDR3. The D gene is left open where the match is weak. Clone size is given for some rows only: seen once, a few or many times, or a class if the clone is expanded.

j_call clone_size d_call cdr3_length v_call cdr3_aa cdr3_nt
TRBJ1-2 . . 14 TRBV24-1 CATSGAGLTYGYTF TGTGCCACCAGTGGGGCCGGACTGACCTATGGCTACACCTTC
TRBJ2-7 many . 12 TRBV12-5 CASGLGGREQYF TGTGCTAGTGGTTTGGGGGGACGAGAGCAGTACTTC
TRBJ2-1 few TRBD2 18 TRBV24-1 CATSDIPGLAGGTVEQFF TGTGCCACCAGTGATATCCCCGGACTAGCGGGAGGTACGGTTGAGCAGTTCTTC
TRBJ1-2 many . 15 TRBV11-2 CASSGLLLSNYGYTF TGTGCCAGCAGCGGACTATTGTTGTCGAACTATGGCTACACCTTC
TRBJ1-5 many . 13 TRBV30 CAWSLGRDQPQHF TGTGCCTGGAGCCTGGGCAGGGATCAGCCCCAGCATTTT
TRBJ2-3 few TRBD2 17 TRBV28 CASSSFLGLAVTDTQYF TGTGCCAGCAGTTCCTTCCTCGGACTAGCGGTCACAGATACGCAGTATTTT
TRBJ2-3 many . 15 TRBV12-3/TRBV12-4 CASSPGLSLTDTQYF TGTGCCAGCAGTCCAGGACTATCTCTCACAGATACGCAGTATTTT
TRBJ2-2 few . 14 TRBV5-1 CASGPLANTGELFF TGCGCCAGCGGACCCCTAGCGAACACCGGGGAGCTGTTTTTT
TRBJ1-5 . . 14 TRBV6-2/TRBV6-3 CASSWTALNQPQHF TGTGCCAGCAGTTGGACAGCTCTTAATCAGCCCCAGCATTTT
TRBJ1-5 once . 15 TRBV6-1 CASHLGWDSNQPQHF TGTGCCAGTCACTTGGGGTGGGATAGCAATCAGCCCCAGCATTTT
TRBJ1-2 . . 17 TRBV19 CASRGAGLKIRRYGYTF TGTGCCAGTCGCGGGGCAGGGTTGAAGATACGACGCTATGGCTACACCTTC
TRBJ2-7 many TRBD1 13 TRBV20-1 CSARGTGEYEQYF TGCAGTGCTCGGGGGACAGGGGAATACGAGCAGTACTTC
TRBJ2-1 . TRBD1 15 TRBV6-1 CASSMDRGTYNEQFF TGTGCCAGCAGTATGGACAGGGGAACCTACAATGAGCAGTTCTTC
TRBJ2-2 . . 17 TRBV4-1 CASSLSPGGLDSGELFF TGCGCCAGCAGCCTTTCGCCAGGGGGGCTAGACAGCGGGGAGCTGTTTTTT
TRBJ2-1 . TRBD2 17 TRBV20-1 CSARVGSGSTSYNEQFF TGCAGTGCTAGAGTTGGTAGCGGGAGTACTTCCTACAATGAGCAGTTCTTC
TRBJ2-5 . . 14 TRBV25-1 CASRGPWGQETQYF TGTGCCAGCAGGGGACCCTGGGGTCAAGAGACCCAGTACTTC
TRBJ2-7 many . 15 TRBV6-1 CASSRPGGILYEQYF TGTGCCAGCAGTCGGCCTGGCGGGATCCTCTACGAGCAGTACTTC
TRBJ1-2 many . 13 TRBV5-5 CASSLQNNYGYTF TGTGCCAGCAGCTTACAGAATAACTATGGCTACACCTTC
TRBJ2-1 many . 14 TRBV2 CASSATRSHNEQFF TGTGCCAGCAGTGCGACTAGGAGTCACAATGAGCAGTTCTTC
TRBJ2-1 many TRBD1 15 TRBV6-1 CASRLRDRAYNEQFF TGTGCCAGCCGCCTGAGGGACAGGGCTTACAATGAGCAGTTCTTC
TRBJ2-6 . . 15 TRBV6-5 CASSYSPTGANALTF TGTGCCAGCAGTTACTCGCCTACTGGGGCCAACGCCCTGACTTTC
TRBJ2-1 . TRBD2 16 TRBV6-5 CASSLLPAGGYNEQFF TGTGCCAGCAGTCTACTGCCGGCGGGAGGTTACAATGAGCAGTTCTTC
TRBJ2-2 many . 14 TRBV18 CASSQDSYTGELFF TGTGCCAGCTCCCAGGACTCGTACACCGGGGAGCTGTTTTTT
TRBJ2-1 many . 13 TRBV6-2/TRBV6-3 CASTRGGYNEQFF TGTGCCAGCACCCGGGGTGGCTACAATGAGCAGTTCTTC
TRBJ2-2 few . 15 TRBV5-4 CASSLGGLSTGELFF TGTGCCAGCAGCTTGGGGGGACTTAGCACCGGGGAGCTGTTTTTT
TRBJ2-2 . . 17 TRBV6-2/TRBV6-3 CASSYVVGSGNTGELFF TGTGCCAGCAGTTACGTGGTTGGTAGCGGGAACACCGGGGAGCTGTTTTTT
TRBJ2-1 . TRBD1 14 TRBV20-1 CSAGDRGLHNEQFF TGCAGTGCTGGGGACAGGGGGCTACACAATGAGCAGTTCTTC
TRBJ1-2 many . 14 TRBV2 CASNWDSSTMGYTF TGTGCCAGCAACTGGGACTCTTCCACCATGGGCTACACCTTC
TRBJ1-5 many . 15 TRBV18 CASSPGRHSNQPQHF TGTGCCAGCTCACCAGGGAGACATAGCAATCAGCCCCAGCATTTT
TRBJ2-7 . TRBD2 15 TRBV6-2/TRBV6-3 CAISGEWTSHYEQYF TGTGCCATCAGTGGCGAATGGACTAGTCACTACGAGCAGTACTTC
TRBJ2-1 many . 11 TRBV29-1 CSGQIYNEQFF TGCAGTGGGCAGATCTACAATGAGCAGTTCTTC
TRBJ1-6 many . 14 TRBV11-3 CASSLGTPYSPLHF TGTGCCAGCAGCCTCGGGACCCCGTATTCACCCCTCCACTTT
TRBJ2-1 few . 18 TRBV2 CASSEERKGGSSYNEQFF TGTGCCAGCAGTGAAGAGCGAAAAGGGGGAAGCTCCTACAATGAGCAGTTCTTC
TRBJ2-7 many TRBD2 13 TRBV18 CASSPAGGGEQYF TGTGCCAGCTCACCGGCGGGAGGGGGCGAGCAGTACTTC
TRBJ2-5 . . 13 TRBV10-3 CAISARDQETQYF TGTGCCATCAGTGCCAGGGACCAAGAGACCCAGTACTTC
TRBJ1-3 . . 12 TRBV5-6 CASSSIVGGSDF TGTGCCAGCAGCTCCATCGTCGGGGGTTCGGATTTT
TRBJ2-7 many . 15 TRBV10-1 CASSESSFGIYEQYF TGCGCCAGCAGTGAGTCGAGTTTCGGGATCTACGAGCAGTACTTC
TRBJ2-7 . TRBD2 15 TRBV7-2 CASSTGLAPIYEQYF TGTGCCAGCAGCACGGGACTAGCGCCGATCTACGAGCAGTACTTC
TRBJ1-4 . TRBD1 15 TRBV6-5 CASSYFGTGNEKLFF TGTGCCAGCAGTTACTTTGGGACAGGGAATGAAAAACTGTTTTTT
TRBJ2-1 . TRBD2 14 TRBV7-9 CASSPTSGVPGQFF TGTGCCAGCAGCCCGACTAGCGGGGTCCCGGGACAGTTCTTC
TRBJ2-3 . TRBD2 14 TRBV30 CAWSAGGGPDTQYF TGTGCCTGGAGCGCCGGGGGGGGCCCAGATACGCAGTATTTT
TRBJ2-3 . TRBD2 15 TRBV4-2 CASSQRRESADTQYF TGTGCCAGCAGCCAAAGGCGGGAGTCAGCGGATACGCAGTATTTT
TRBJ2-5 many . 14 TRBV11-3 CASSFLGGEETQYF TGTGCCAGCAGCTTCTTAGGAGGGGAAGAGACCCAGTACTTC
TRBJ1-5 many . 15 TRBV18 CASSPGRAMDQPQHF TGTGCCAGCTCACCAGGACGGGCAATGGATCAGCCCCAGCATTTT
TRBJ2-3 . TRBD1 15 TRBV9 CASSQQGAGPDTQYF TGTGCCAGCAGCCAACAGGGGGCAGGGCCAGATACGCAGTATTTT
TRBJ2-7 few . 13 TRBV19 CASSIRPTYEQYF TGTGCCAGTAGTATTAGGCCCACCTACGAGCAGTACTTC
TRBJ2-7 many TRBD1 16 TRBV6-1 CASTRGPDRGSYEQYF TGTGCCAGCACCCGAGGCCCCGACAGGGGCTCCTACGAGCAGTACTTC
TRBJ1-1 many . 13 TRBV18 CASSPERNTEAFF TGTGCCAGCTCACCAGAAAGAAACACTGAAGCTTTCTTT
TRBJ1-6 few TRBD1 17 TRBV14 CASSQSRTGSYNSPLHF TGTGCCAGCAGCCAATCCCGGACAGGATCCTATAATTCACCCCTCCACTTT
TRBJ2-5 . . 13 TRBV5-1 CASSSGSEETQYF TGCGCCAGCAGCTCCGGGAGTGAAGAGACCCAGTACTTC
TRBJ1-6 . . 17 TRBV28 CASSLSKAWGRSSPLHF TGTGCCAGCAGTTTATCGAAGGCGTGGGGTAGGAGTTCACCCCTCCACTTT